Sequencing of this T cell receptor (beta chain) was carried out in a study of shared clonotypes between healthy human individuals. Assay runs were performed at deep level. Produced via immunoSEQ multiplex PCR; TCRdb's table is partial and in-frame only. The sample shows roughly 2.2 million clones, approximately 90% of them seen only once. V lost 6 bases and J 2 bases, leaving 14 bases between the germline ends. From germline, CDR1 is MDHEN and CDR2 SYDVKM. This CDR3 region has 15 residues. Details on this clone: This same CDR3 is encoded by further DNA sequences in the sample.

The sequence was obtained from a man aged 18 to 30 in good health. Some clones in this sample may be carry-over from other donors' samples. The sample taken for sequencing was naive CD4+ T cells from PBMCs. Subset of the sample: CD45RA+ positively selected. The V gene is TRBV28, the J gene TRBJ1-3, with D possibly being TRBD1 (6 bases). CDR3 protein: CASSLGGGTGNTIYF. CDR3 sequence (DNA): TGTGCCAGCAGCCTGGGAGGGGGGACTGGAAACACCATATATTTT.